This TCR beta chain originates from a study of blood T cell repertoires in COVID-19 (dated by TCRdb to 2019 to 2021). The study in broad terms: Samples from collaborators originated in the United States, Italy and Spain and spanned both the acute and convalescent phases of COVID-19. The prospective study material was composed of cDNA or gDNA derived from T cells, B-cell-depleted T cells, or PBMCs. Subjects who had been exposed to COVID-19, were actively infected with it, or had recovered from it provided the deeply sampled blood TCRbeta repertoires that made up the dataset. The repertoires were made available in a free public database intended to serve as a resource for research on the immune response to SARS-CoV-2. The samples were drawn from the first 160 participants of the ongoing ImmuneRACE study and from about 1,200 subjects provided by 6 global collaborators. A de-identified subject ID, COVID-19 status, age in years and sex were almost always included in the sample metadata. Where available, HLA class I and class II types were taken from metadata supplied by the sample provider and were not determined by assay-based typing.

The immunoSEQ Assay, a bias-controlled multiplex PCR, was used to amplify TCRbeta CDR3 regions from genomic DNA. As for the original processing: Nucleated cell counts per sample were estimated from amplification of reference gene primers within the assay. To quantify the absolute abundance of each unique TCRbeta CDR3 rearrangement, sequence reads were collapsed and filtered. Productive Simpson clonality was computed per sample as the square root of Simpson's diversity index over productive rearrangements. The clones in this table, taken by TCRdb from immuneACCESS, are in-frame only. Not every clone is retained; where verified, under half of the shortfall comes from an unresolved V gene, and the cause of the rest is unknown. V, J and clone size are those of that table, while D and trimming were read from the DNA. The table for this sample lists about 75,000 clones; 85% to 90% of them were counted only once. 2.5% to 3% of the sample goes to the ten largest clones.

A remark on this clone: Its recognized antigen is unknown. Nothing much larger sits one base from this clone, and base qualities are not available.

Study-level results and caveats: The quantity of clinical and demographic metadata differed by source and by participant and was supplied without curation.

The collaborating institutions used their own protocols to collect whole blood in K2EDTA tubes. For TCRbeta analysis, collaborators shipped samples in one of three forms: frozen whole blood, isolated PBMCs, or DNA extracted from either of those sample types. The CDR1 and CDR2 encoded by the germline V gene are SGHAT and FQNNGV. Spanning cysteine to phenylalanine, the CDR3 consists of 11 amino acids. Left in the record is the CDR3 DNA by itself, 33 bases read in frame from the first base. V loses 4 bases, J loses 7 bases, and the germline ends lie 8 bases apart. Rearrangement joined TRBV11-2 to TRBJ2-7, with the D gene not confidently named. The TCR was taken from a human donor in a cohort sampled during active COVID-19. Sequencing was performed on peripheral blood. The CDR3 protein is CASSSTSEQYF. At the DNA level, the sequence is TGTGCCAGCAGCTCAACATCAGAGCAGTACTTC.